This TCR beta chain was sequenced during a study of blood T cells in healthy people across ages. Study as a whole: Roughly one uniquely barcoded beta molecule per two T cells was captured. General study findings and limits: Naive CD4+ cells and diversity were both higher in long-lived donors than in aged donors. Older age went with lower TCR beta diversity per million T cells, in a roughly linear way.

Germline V CDR1 and CDR2: SGHDT, YYEEEE. CDR3 size: 16 residues. V gave up 0 bases and J gave up 4 bases; unmatched junction bases: 3. As concerns this clonotype: No antigen is known for it.

Total RNA extracted from each sample amounted to at least 5 micrograms. With a J-beta primer mix and a sample-barcoded 5' primer, a second PCR ran roughly 7 to 11 cycles. Via MiXCR, TCRdb re-called the 5' RACE reads, giving one row per CDR3 protein. The sample has some 1.7 million distinct CDR3 sequences, 25% to 30% seen once; the top ten hold 7.7%. J is TRBJ2-1 and V is TRBV5-6; TRBD2 aligns across 11 bases. The receptor was isolated from a woman aged 25 to 39 in good health. The sample comprised blood. The CDR3 loop reads CASSLVLAGDYNEQFF. The CDR3 region has the DNA TGTGCCAGCAGCTTGGTACTAGCGGGGGATTACAATGAGCAGTTCTTC.